This TCR beta chain was retrieved from a study of beta chain features in type 1 diabetes. Findings of the study overall: TCRB CDR3 length was moderately but significantly reduced in all four CD4+ subsets of Type 1 diabetes patients. Sampled from patients, naive, central memory and Treg TCRB repertoires appeared more similar than those sampled from healthy donors. At VDJ recombination sites, type 1 diabetes patients had fewer insertions and more deleted nucleotides.

This clone was seen a single time. Its antigen remains unidentified. CDR3 length: 15 residues. Per the germline V gene, CDR1 is SGHRS and CDR2 is YFSETQ. Trimming at V came to 4 bases and at J to 4 bases, leaving 3 bases not matched to a gene. cDNA synthesis used the whole RNA isolate, giving expressed TCRB sequences. The repertoire was sequenced with immunoSEQ multiplex PCR; TCRdb's copy has only in-frame clones and lacks some. The sample holds under 850,000 clones, roughly 12% seen once. The sequence was obtained from a man between 18 and 29 years old with type 1 diabetes. The rearrangement uses TRBV5-1 and TRBJ2-2; 11 bases match TRBD2. What was sequenced was naive CD4+ T cells from blood. Here the CDR3 DNA reads TGCGCCAGCAGCCCAGGACTAGCGGGCACCGGGGAGCTGTTTTTT. Encoded protein: CASSPGLAGTGELFF.